The 21 T cell receptor beta chains given below trace back to one sample, sequenced in a study of metastatic and nonmetastatic thyroid tumors. TCRdb reprocessed the PCR reads via MiXCR. Of some 31,000 clones in the sample, roughly a fifth were seen once. All patients were untreated before thyroid surgery. The specimen was blood. The origin of the receptors is a female donor with papillary thyroid cancer or a benign thyroid nodule (not recorded which). Some clones in this sample may be carry-over from other donors' samples.

This clone was counted at least ten times. The rearrangement links TRBV7-9 to TRBJ1-1; a weak D match, TRBD1 (5 bases). Germline-derived CDR1 and CDR2 are SEHNR and FQNEAQ (reference sequence). The CDR3 runs to 19 residues. The ends were cut back, 1 base at V and 0 bases at J, with 21 bases in the middle. CDR3 coding DNA: TGTGCCAGCAGCTTAGTGGGGGGGGGACGGCTCGTCGTGAACACTGAAGCTTTCTTT. Translating gives CASSLVGGGRLVVNTEAFF.

This clone was picked up many times. V and J are TRBV18 and TRBJ2-1; D remains ambiguous. CDR1 and CDR2 from the germline V gene are KGHSH and LQKENI. The length of the CDR3 is 15 residues. The V end lost 3 bases, the J end lost 2 bases, and 11 bases lay between the germline ends. In nucleotides, the CDR3 is TGTGCCAGCTCACCCCCAGGTCCAACCTACAATGAGCAGTTCTTC. The encoded protein is CASSPPGPTYNEQFF. Full variable domain (outside the CDR3, taken from reference TRBV18 and TRBJ2-1): NAGVMQNPRHLVRRRGQEARLRCSPMKGHSHVYWYRQLPEEGLKFMVYLQKENIIDESGMPKERFSAEFPKEGPSILRIQQVVRGDSAAYFCASSPPGPTYNEQFFGPGTRLTVL.

This clone was picked up many times. The chain has TRBV9 and TRBJ1-4; D is undetermined. CDR1 SGDLS and CDR2 YYNGEE come from the germline V gene. Trimming cost V 0 bases and J 5 bases, with 11 bases left between them. The CDR3 runs to 15 residues. CDR3 sequence (DNA): TGTGCCAGCAGCGTAGGGAGGCAGCCCAATGAAAAACTGTTTTTT. Its protein product is CASSVGRQPNEKLFF.

This clone has ten or more counts. This rearrangement joins TRBV7-9 to TRBJ2-1, with D uncertain. The ends were cut back, 2 bases at V and 0 bases at J, with 17 bases in the middle. This CDR3 has 18 residues. Looked up from germline, CDR1 is SEHNR and CDR2 is FQNEAQ (reference sequence). The CDR3 sequence: CASSLRVGSSSSYNEQFF. DNA of the CDR3: TGTGCCAGCAGCTTAAGAGTGGGCAGTTCAAGCTCCTACAATGAGCAGTTCTTC.

This clone is medium-sized (0.01 to 0.1%) by share. The V and J genes are TRBV10-3 and TRBJ2-7; TRBD1 matches at 12 bases. This CDR3 region has 14 residues. CDR1 ENHRY and CDR2 SYGVKD come from the germline V gene. The trim removed 4 bases at V and 6 bases at J, leaving 4 bases unmatched. The CDR3 DNA sequence: TGTGCCATCAGTGGAGGGACAGGGGGCCTCGAGCAGTACTTC. This sequence encodes CAISGGTGGLEQYF.

The rearrangement uses TRBV11-2 and TRBJ2-7; perhaps D is TRBD1 or TRBD2 (5 bases each). V lost 1 base, J lost 5 bases, and 12 bases lay in between. CDR3 length equals 14 residues. Germline V gives CDR1 SGHAT, CDR2 FQNNGV. This CDR3 reads CASSLGGVVDEQYF. The CDR3 DNA reads as TGTGCCAGCAGCTTAGGAGGGGTTGTAGACGAGCAGTACTTC.

This sequence joins TRBV20-1 and TRBJ1-3; the D gene is possibly TRBD1 (6 bases). The V end was cut by 6 bases, the J end by 3 bases, with 21 bases between. Germline CDR1 DFQATT, CDR2 SNEGSKA (reference sequence). This CDR3 spans 16 amino acids. The CDR3: CSAPDGGGVFGNTIYF. The CDR3 DNA is TGCAGTGCCCCGGACGGCGGGGGCGTCTTTGGAAACACCATATATTTT.

This clone was observed at least ten times. The rearrangement uses TRBV11-3 and TRBJ2-7; 11 bases match TRBD1. The CDR3 length is 14 residues. The V gene end was trimmed by 5 bases and the J gene end by 2 bases; junction bases not matched to a gene: 2. Germline assignment: CDR1 SGHNT and CDR2 YENEEA. CDR3 region: CASSTGQGAYEQYF. CDR3 nucleotide sequence: TGTGCCAGCAGCACGGGACAGGGGGCCTACGAGCAGTACTTC.

The V and J genes are TRBV30 and TRBJ1-1; D unclear. The CDR3 has 12 residues. Germline values: CDR1 GTSNPN, CDR2 SVGIG (reference sequence). The ends were cut back, 3 bases at V and 6 bases at J, with 11 bases in the middle. CDR3 nucleotides: TGTGCCTGGAGAGCCGGTGGGCCTGAAGCTTTCTTT. Translation: CAWRAGGPEAFF.

In its sample, this clone is medium-sized. CDR3 coding DNA: TGCGCCAGCAGTGACCAGGGGGACAATGAGCAGTTCTTC. Translating it yields CASSDQGDNEQFF. The V call is TRBV10-1, the J call TRBJ2-1; 7 nucleotides line up with TRBD1. There are 13 residues in the CDR3. The V and J ends lost 3 bases and 5 bases, in that order; junction bases with no gene match: 1. Germline V gives CDR1 WNHNN, CDR2 SYGVQD (reference sequence).

This clone showed up many times. The rearrangement joins TRBV6-2 or TRBV6-3 to TRBJ1-3; tentative D call: TRBD1 (5 bases). Trimming took 2 bases from V and 0 from J, leaving 8 bases between them. The V gene's germline CDR1 is MNHEY and CDR2 SVGEGT. The CDR3 totals 15 residues. The CDR3 sequence is CASSYGGISGNTIYF. In DNA, the CDR3 is TGTGCCAGCAGTTACGGGGGGATCTCTGGAAACACCATATATTTT.

This clone was counted at least ten times. This rearrangement joins TRBV3-1 to TRBJ2-5, with D possibly called TRBD1 or TRBD2 (5 bases each). The CDR3 has 17 amino acids. CDR1 and CDR2 (germline): LGHDT, YNNKEL (reference sequence). V was cut by 0 bases and J by 0 bases, with 14 bases left in between. Written as DNA, the CDR3 is TGTGCCAGCAGCCAAGATAAAGGGACCACCTACCAAGAGACCCAGTACTTC. Encoded protein: CASSQDKGTTYQETQYF.

In its sample, this clone was seen many times. This chain uses TRBV20-1 with TRBJ2-1; TRBD2 matches at 11 bases. V shed 7 bases and J 2 bases; nucleotides not matched to a gene: 4. This CDR3 region has 14 residues. The germline gives CDR1 DFQATT, CDR2 SNEGSKA (reference sequence). The CDR3 DNA follows: TGCAGTGTAGCGGGGGGGCCCCCCTACAATGAGCAGTTCTTC. The encoded protein is CSVAGGPPYNEQFF.

This clone was counted many times. The J gene is TRBJ2-5, the V gene TRBV20-1; 7 bases are a match to TRBD2. V was clipped by 6 bases and J by 1 base; unmatched bases: 8. The CDR3 covers 14 residues. Per germline, CDR1 DFQATT and CDR2 SNEGSKA (reference sequence). The CDR3 DNA reads as TGCAGTGCCCCGGCCGGGACTACCCAAGAGACCCAGTACTTC. This gives the protein CSAPAGTTQETQYF.

This clone was counted only a few times. At one end the junction does not follow the germline gene, possibly because of a read error. V usage is TRBV2 and J usage is TRBJ2-5; 8 nucleotides agree with TRBD2. The germline gives CDR1 SNHLY, CDR2 FYNNEI. This CDR3 is built from 15 residues. The CDR3 nucleotides are TGTGCCAACAGTGAATCCGGGACTAGGGAAGAGACCCAGTACTTC. Translation: CANSESGTREETQYF.

This chain uses TRBV7-9 with TRBJ1-3, with D maybe TRBD1 (6 bases). The CDR3 loop spans 14 amino acids. The germline V gene encodes CDR1 SEHNR and CDR2 FQNEAQ (reference sequence). With 5 bases removed from V and 2 bases from J, the gap between germline ends came to 10 bases. The CDR3 sequence is CASSTRDTGNTIYF. The CDR3, as DNA: TGTGCCAGCAGCACGCGGGACACTGGAAACACCATATATTTT.

The V and J genes are TRBV20-1 and TRBJ1-2, with 7 positions matching TRBD1. The trim removed 3 bases at V and 2 bases at J, leaving 15 bases unmatched. The CDR3 totals 17 residues. Germline assignment: CDR1 DFQATT and CDR2 SNEGSKA (reference sequence). CDR3 sequence (DNA): TGCAGTGCTAGGACCCCCCCCCAGACAGGGAAAAACTATGGCTACACCTTC. Protein sequence: CSARTPPQTGKNYGYTF.

This clone came up many times. The chain recombines TRBV7-2 with TRBJ1-1; D ambiguous. Germline V lookup: CDR1 SGHTA, CDR2 FQGNSA. Trimming took off 5 bases at V and 0 bases at J, with 7 bases between the two ends. This CDR3 comprises 13 residues. For the CDR3, the DNA is TGTGCCAGCAGCACACAGATGAACACTGAAGCTTTCTTT. This sequence encodes CASSTQMNTEAFF.

Only a few counts were recorded for this clone. One end of the junction does not line up with germline, which may come from a read error. J is TRBJ2-7 and V is TRBV6-1; TRBD1 agrees at 8 bases. The length of the CDR3 is 16 residues. Germline V gives CDR1 MNHNS, CDR2 SASEGT. The CDR3 loop is CVSRRQLTGETYEQYF. In DNA, the CDR3 is TGTGTCAGCAGACGCCAATTGACAGGGGAGACCTACGAGCAGTACTTC.

The V call is TRBV24-1, the J call TRBJ2-7, with 10 nucleotides matching TRBD1. This CDR3 has 14 residues. The V and J ends lost 8 bases and 6 bases, in that order; junction bases with no gene match: 9. Germline values: CDR1 KGHDR, CDR2 SFDVKD. Written as DNA, the CDR3 is TGTGCCACCATGGCCGGGACAGGGGTCGGCGAGCAGTACTTC. Encoded protein: CATMAGTGVGEQYF.

Ten or more counts support this clone. V and J are TRBV14 and TRBJ2-3; D remains unclear. Trimming removed 0 bases from V and 4 bases from J, with 5 bases in between. In germline, CDR1 is SGHDN, CDR2 FVKESK. The CDR3 sequence is 13 residues long. The DNA of the CDR3 is TGTGCCAGCAGCCAAGATGTGGCAGATACGCAGTATTTT. Protein: CASSQDVADTQYF.